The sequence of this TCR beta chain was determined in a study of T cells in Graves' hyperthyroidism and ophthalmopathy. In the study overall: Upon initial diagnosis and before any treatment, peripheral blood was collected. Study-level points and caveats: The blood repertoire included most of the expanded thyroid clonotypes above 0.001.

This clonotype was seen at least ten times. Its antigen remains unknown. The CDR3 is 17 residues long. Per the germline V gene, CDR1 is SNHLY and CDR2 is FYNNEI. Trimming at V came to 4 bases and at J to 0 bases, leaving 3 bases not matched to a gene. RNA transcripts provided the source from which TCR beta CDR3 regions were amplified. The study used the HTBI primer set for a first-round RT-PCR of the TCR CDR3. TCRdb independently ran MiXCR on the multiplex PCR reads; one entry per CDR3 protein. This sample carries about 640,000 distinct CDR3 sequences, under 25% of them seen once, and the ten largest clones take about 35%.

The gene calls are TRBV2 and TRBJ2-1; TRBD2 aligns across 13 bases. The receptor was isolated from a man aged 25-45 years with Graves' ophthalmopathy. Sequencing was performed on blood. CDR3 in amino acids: CASSARLAGGSYNEQFF. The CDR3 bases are TGTGCCAGCAGTGCCCGACTAGCGGGAGGCTCCTACAATGAGCAGTTCTTC.